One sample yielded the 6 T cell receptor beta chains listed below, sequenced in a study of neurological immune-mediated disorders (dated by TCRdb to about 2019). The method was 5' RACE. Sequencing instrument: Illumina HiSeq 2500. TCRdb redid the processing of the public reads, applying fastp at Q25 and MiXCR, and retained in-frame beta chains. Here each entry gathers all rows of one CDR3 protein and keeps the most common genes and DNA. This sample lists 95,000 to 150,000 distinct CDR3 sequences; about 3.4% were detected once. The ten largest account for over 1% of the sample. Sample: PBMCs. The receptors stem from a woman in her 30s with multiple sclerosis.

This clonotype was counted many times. In DNA form, the CDR3 reads TGTGCCAGCGCCAGGGAGGCCGGGGAGCTGTTTTTT. Its translation: CASAREAGELFF. This rearrangement joins TRBV7-7 to TRBJ2-2; possible D gene TRBD2, 6 bases. Between the trimmed V and J ends, which lost 8 bases and 6 bases, there was a span of 10 bases. Germline CDR1 reads SSHAT; CDR2 reads FNYEAQ (reference sequence). CDR3 length equals 12 residues.

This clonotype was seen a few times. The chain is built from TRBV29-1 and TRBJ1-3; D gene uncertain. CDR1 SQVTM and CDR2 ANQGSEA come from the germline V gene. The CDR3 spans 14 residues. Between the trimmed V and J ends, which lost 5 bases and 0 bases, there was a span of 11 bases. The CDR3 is CSVFLTFSGNTIYF. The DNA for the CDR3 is TGCAGCGTTTTCCTAACCTTCTCTGGAAACACCATATATTTT. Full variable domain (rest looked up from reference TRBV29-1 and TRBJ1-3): SAVISQKPSRDICQRGTSLTIQCQVDSQVTMMFWYRQQPGQSLTLIATANQGSEATYESGFVIDKFPISRPNLTFSTLTVSNMSPEDSSIYLCSVFLTFSGNTIYFGEGSWLTVV.

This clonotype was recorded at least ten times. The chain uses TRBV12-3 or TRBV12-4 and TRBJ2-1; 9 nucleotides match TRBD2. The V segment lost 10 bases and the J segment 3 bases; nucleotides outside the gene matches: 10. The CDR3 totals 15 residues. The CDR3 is CATSILAGNYNEQFF. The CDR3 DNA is TGTGCCACCTCTATTCTAGCGGGAAACTACAATGAGCAGTTCTTC.

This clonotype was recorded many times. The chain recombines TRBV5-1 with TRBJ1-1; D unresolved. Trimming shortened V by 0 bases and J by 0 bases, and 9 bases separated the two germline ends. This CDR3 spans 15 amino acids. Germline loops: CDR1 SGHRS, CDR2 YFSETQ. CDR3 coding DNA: TGCGCCAGCAGCTTGGGTTCAACCATGAACACTGAAGCTTTCTTT. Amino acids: CASSLGSTMNTEAFF.

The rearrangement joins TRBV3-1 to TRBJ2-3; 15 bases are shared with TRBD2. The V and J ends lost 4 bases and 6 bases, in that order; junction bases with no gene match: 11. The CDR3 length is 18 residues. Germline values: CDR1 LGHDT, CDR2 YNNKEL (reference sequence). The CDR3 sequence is CASSPQGLAGGLGDTQYF. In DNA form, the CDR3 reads TGTGCCAGCAGCCCCCAAGGACTAGCGGGGGGGCTGGGTGATACGCAGTATTTT.

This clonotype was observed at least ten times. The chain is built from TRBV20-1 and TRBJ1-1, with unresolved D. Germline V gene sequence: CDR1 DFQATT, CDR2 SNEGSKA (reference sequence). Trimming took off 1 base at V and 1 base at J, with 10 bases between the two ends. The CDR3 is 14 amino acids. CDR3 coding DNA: TGCAGTGCTAGAGGATTAGAAGGGAACACTGAAGCTTTCTTT. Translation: CSARGLEGNTEAFF.